The next 5 T cell receptor beta chains were all read from a single sample in a study of identifying expanded T cells in peripheral blood. Clones were read by immunoSEQ multiplex PCR, and TCRdb kept only the in-frame ones, dropping some. The sample has about 91,000 clones, approximately 88% seen once. Sequences were obtained from blood. These receptors came from a person between 18 and 75 years old in good health.

This chain links TRBV5-5 with TRBJ2-2; 9 nucleotides line up with TRBD2. V trimming: 1 base; J trimming: 6 bases; junction bases outside the gene matches: 7. Germline V gene lookup returns CDR1 SGHKS and CDR2 YYEKEE (reference sequence). CDR3 length: 16 amino acids. The CDR3 loop is CASSLSIAGDPGELFF. In DNA, the CDR3 is TGTGCCAGCAGCTTGTCTATAGCGGGGGACCCCGGGGAGCTGTTTTTT.

The rearrangement uses TRBV7-2 and TRBJ2-2; possibly TRBD2 for D (5 bases). CDR3 length equals 17 residues. The V and J ends lost 5 bases and 3 bases respectively, with 19 bases between them. Germline values: CDR1 SGHTA, CDR2 FQGNSA. CDR3 loop: CASSPPLGWRDTGELFF. The CDR3 DNA reads TGTGCCAGCAGCCCGCCTTTGGGGTGGCGGGACACCGGGGAGCTGTTTTTT.

The V and J genes are TRBV5-1 and TRBJ2-7; TRBD1 might be the D (6 bases). The germline gives CDR1 SGHRS, CDR2 YFSETQ. The CDR3 has 16 amino acids. V gave up 0 bases and J gave up 1 base, with 14 bases separating them. The CDR3 coding sequence is TGCGCCAGCAGCTTGGGGGCCACAGGGCTGTCCTACGAGCAGTACTTC. Its protein is CASSLGATGLSYEQYF.

The rearrangement uses TRBV4-1 and TRBJ2-1; TRBD1 agrees at 9 bases. CDR1 MGHRA and CDR2 YSYEKL come from the germline V gene. The CDR3 covers 16 residues. V gave up 4 bases and J gave up 8 bases; unmatched junction bases: 12. CDR3 loop: CASSRTGTGTVYEQFF. The CDR3 nucleotides are TGCGCCAGCAGCCGAACCGGGACAGGGACTGTCTATGAGCAGTTCTTC.

V is TRBV7-3 and J is TRBJ2-2; D may be TRBD1 (5 bases). The CDR3 consists of 18 residues. The V end was cut by 3 bases, the J end by 2 bases, with 19 bases between. Germline loops: CDR1 SGHTA, CDR2 FQGTGA. This chain's CDR3 is CASSLVDRRWGNTGELFF. The CDR3, as DNA: TGTGCCAGCAGCTTGGTCGACAGAAGGTGGGGAAACACCGGGGAGCTGTTTTTT. The full variable domain, completed using reference TRBV7-3 and TRBJ2-2, is GAGVSQTPSNKVTEKGKYVELRCDPISGHTALYWYRQSLGQGPEFLIYFQGTGAADDSGLPNDRFFAVRPEGSVSTLKIQRTERGDSAVYLCASSLVDRRWGNTGELFFGEGSRLTVL.